These T cell receptor beta chains were read from a single sample in a study of blood T cells in healthy people across ages. Using its own MiXCR run on the 5' RACE reads, TCRdb lists one record per CDR3 protein. The sample has about 1.4 million distinct CDR3 sequences, roughly 64% seen once. Sequences were obtained from blood. These receptors were taken from a young man in good health. CDR3s include the opening cysteine and the closing phenylalanine or tryptophan. D genes are given only for firm matches. The size field is filled for only some rows; it gives once, few, many or a size class.

TRBJ2-5 | 16 | - | TRBV7-8 | - | CASSLGPAAYQETQYF | TGTGCCAGCAGCTTAGGGCCTGCTGCGTACCAAGAGACCCAGTACTTC
TRBJ2-5 | 16 | - | TRBV29-1 | - | CSVELWQYRLRETQYF | TGCAGCGTTGAACTATGGCAGTACCGACTGAGGGAGACCCAGTACTTC
TRBJ2-1 | 15 | - | TRBV4-2 | - | CASSPQKGTFNEQFF | TGTGCCAGCAGCCCGCAAAAAGGGACTTTCAATGAGCAGTTCTTC
TRBJ2-1 | 16 | - | TRBV20-1 | TRBD2 | CSARVRRTRTSETQFF | TGCAGTGCTAGAGTAAGGAGGACTAGAACTTCAGAGACCCAGTTCTTC
TRBJ1-1 | 13 | once | TRBV27 | TRBD1 | CASIAGGFTEAFF | TGTGCCAGCATTGCAGGGGGCTTCACTGAAGCTTTCTTT
TRBJ2-7 | 15 | - | TRBV7-9 | TRBD1 | CASSSDRGIFYEQYF | TGTGCCAGCAGTTCGGACAGGGGAATTTTTTACGAGCAGTACTTC
TRBJ2-7 | 16 | - | TRBV7-6 | TRBD2 | CASSLDRLAGYHEQYF | TGTGCCAGCAGCTTAGATCGCCTAGCGGGATACCACGAGCAGTACTTC
TRBJ2-1 | 12 | few | TRBV6-5 | - | CASSFWGHEQFF | TGTGCCAGCAGTTTTTGGGGGCATGAGCAGTTCTTC
TRBJ2-1 | 16 | few | TRBV4-1 | - | CASREIVGVQGNEQFF | TGCGCCAGCAGAGAAATTGTCGGGGTTCAGGGCAATGAGCAGTTCTTC
TRBJ2-5 | 15 | few | TRBV6-6 | - | CASSYSSSIRETQYF | TGTGCCAGCAGTTACAGCTCCTCCATCAGGGAGACCCAGTACTTC
TRBJ2-4 | 11 | few | TRBV6-2/TRBV6-3 | - | CASSYSQEQYF | TGTGCCAGCAGTTACTCCCAGGAGCAGTACTTC
TRBJ2-7 | 13 | few | TRBV29-1 | - | CSVVGRTSDEQYF | TGCAGCGTTGTAGGACGAACATCTGACGAGCAGTACTTC
TRBJ1-4 | 13 | once | TRBV29-1 | TRBD1 | CSVSGTGYEKLFF | TGCAGCGTTTCCGGGACAGGGTATGAAAAACTGTTTTTT
TRBJ2-5 | 13 | - | TRBV4-2 | - | CASSQIYDEAQYF | TGTGCCAGCAGCCAAATTTACGATGAAGCCCAGTACTTC
TRBJ2-7 | 16 | - | TRBV6-1 | TRBD2 | CASSEVPSGAAYEQYF | TGTGCCAGCAGTGAAGTTCCTAGCGGTGCCGCCTACGAGCAGTACTTC
TRBJ2-1 | 17 | - | TRBV14 | TRBD2 | CASSRGGGGPSYNEQFF | TGTGCCAGCAGCCGAGGCGGCGGGGGTCCCTCCTACAATGAGCAGTTCTTC
TRBJ2-1 | 15 | once | TRBV5-5 | - | CASSQHVESYNEQFF | TGTGCCAGCAGTCAGCATGTAGAGTCCTACAATGAGCAGTTCTTC
TRBJ2-5 | 15 | - | TRBV20-1 | TRBD1 | CSARPGQGVSETQYF | TGCAGTGCTAGACCGGGACAGGGGGTTTCAGAGACCCAGTACTTC
TRBJ2-4 | 15 | - | TRBV7-6 | - | CASSLNSQGIGIQYF | TGTGCCAGCAGCTTAAACTCCCAGGGGATAGGCATTCAGTACTTC
TRBJ2-3 | 13 | - | TRBV29-1 | TRBD1 | CSAPGQYTDTQYF | TGCAGCGCCCCGGGACAGTACACAGATACGCAGTATTTT
TRBJ2-5 | 18 | - | TRBV12-3/TRBV12-4 | TRBD2 | CASSLARGGLREQETQYF | TGTGCCAGCAGTTTAGCCCGGGGGGGATTACGGGAGCAAGAGACCCAGTACTTC
TRBJ1-5 | 15 | - | TRBV15 | - | CATGQSAGESQPQHF | TGTGCCACCGGCCAGAGTGCAGGAGAAAGTCAGCCCCAGCATTTT